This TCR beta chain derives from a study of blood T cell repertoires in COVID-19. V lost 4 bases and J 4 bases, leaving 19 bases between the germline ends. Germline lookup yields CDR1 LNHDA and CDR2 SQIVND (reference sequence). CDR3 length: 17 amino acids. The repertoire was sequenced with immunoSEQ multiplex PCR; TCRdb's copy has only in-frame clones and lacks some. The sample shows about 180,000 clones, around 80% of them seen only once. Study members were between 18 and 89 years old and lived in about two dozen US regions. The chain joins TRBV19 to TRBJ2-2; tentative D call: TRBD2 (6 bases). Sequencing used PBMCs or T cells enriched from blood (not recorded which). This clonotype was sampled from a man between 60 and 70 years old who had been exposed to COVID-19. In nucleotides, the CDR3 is TGTGCCAGTAGTACTTCAATACTAGCATCCTTCACCGGGGAGCTGTTTTTT. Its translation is CASSTSILASFTGELFF.